These 18 T cell receptor beta chains share one sample of origin, sequenced in a study of blood T cell repertoires in COVID-19. TCRdb keeps only in-frame clones here, not all; method: immunoSEQ multiplex PCR. This table has around 140,000 clones, 88% appearing once. Sequenced sample: peripheral blood. The source is a human donor with COVID-19, enrolled during active disease. The donor label of this sample is uncertain.

The V gene is TRBV3-1 (or the pseudogene TRBV3-2), the J gene TRBJ2-7, with a possible D match to TRBD1 (6 bases). This CDR3 comprises 15 residues. Trimming took off 0 bases at V and 2 bases at J, with 11 bases between the two ends. CDR1 is LGHDT, CDR2 YNNKEL, per germline (reference sequence). Here the CDR3 DNA reads TGTGCCAGCAGCCAAGATGGCCAGGGGCCCTACGAGCAGTACTTC. This gives the protein CASSQDGQGPYEQYF.

This clone occurred a few times. The chain has TRBV19 and TRBJ1-5, with D perhaps matching TRBD1 (6 bases). Trimming pared 3 bases from V and 7 bases from J, leaving 13 bases between. CDR1 LNHDA and CDR2 SQIVND come from the germline V gene (reference sequence). This CDR3 comprises 14 residues. The CDR3 spells CASSMGAVGQPQHF. CDR3 DNA: TGTGCCAGTAGTATGGGGGCCGTGGGACAGCCCCAGCATTTT.

The rearrangement links TRBV7-6 to TRBJ2-7, with D maybe TRBD1 (6 bases). From germline, CDR1 is SGHVS and CDR2 FNYEAQ. Trimming took off 5 bases at V and 7 bases at J, with 21 bases between the two ends. This CDR3 is 15 amino acids long. The CDR3 coding sequence is TGTGCCAGCAGCCCAAGCCTCACAGGGTCGGGGGAGCAGTACTTC. Translation: CASSPSLTGSGEQYF.

The chain recombines TRBV7-8 with TRBJ1-5; weak D call: TRBD1 (5 bases). The CDR3 has 18 amino acids. The V end was cut by 5 bases, the J end by 2 bases, with 22 bases between. Germline CDR1 and CDR2: SGHVS and FQNEAQ. CDR3 sequence reads: CASSLSGGWAVGNQPQHF. CDR3 DNA: TGTGCCAGCAGCCTTAGCGGGGGGTGGGCAGTTGGCAATCAGCCCCAGCATTTT.

The chain uses TRBV10-1 and TRBJ2-1; TRBD2 agrees at 7 bases. Germline lookup yields CDR1 WNHNN and CDR2 SYGVQD (reference sequence). This CDR3 contains 15 residues. The trim removed 3 bases at V and 4 bases at J, leaving 6 bases unmatched. CDR3 loop: CASSDSAGAYNEQFF. CDR3 sequence (DNA): TGCGCCAGCAGTGATTCGGCGGGAGCTTACAATGAGCAGTTCTTC.

This clone showed up just once. The V and J genes are TRBV5-1 and TRBJ1-1; a possible D gene is TRBD1 (5 bases). This CDR3 comprises 14 residues. Trimming left V 0 bases short and J 4 bases short, with 10 bases between. CDR1 and CDR2 from the germline V gene are SGHRS and YFSETQ. Here the CDR3 DNA reads TGCGCCAGCAGCTTGGGGGGCCTCAGCACTGAAGCTTTCTTT. Translation gives CASSLGGLSTEAFF.

The rearrangement joins TRBV5-1 to TRBJ1-1; the D is unclear. V lost 2 bases and J 1 base, leaving 9 bases between the germline ends. The length of the CDR3 is 14 residues. CDR1 SGHRS and CDR2 YFSETQ come from the germline V gene. CDR3 sequence reads: CASSFGPGNTEAFF. CDR3 bases: TGCGCCAGCAGCTTCGGTCCAGGGAACACTGAAGCTTTCTTT.

The V call is TRBV5-1, the J call TRBJ1-1; D unclear. Germline assignment: CDR1 SGHRS and CDR2 YFSETQ. The length of the CDR3 is 15 residues. V gave up 4 bases and J gave up 1 base, with 14 bases separating them. The DNA for the CDR3 is TGCGCCAGCAGCCCCATCCTGATCGGGAACACTGAAGCTTTCTTT. It yields the protein CASSPILIGNTEAFF.

V gene TRBV6-5 combines with J gene TRBJ1-4, with D possibly TRBD1 on 5 matching bases. Trimming shortened V by 2 bases and J by 5 bases, and 12 bases separated the two germline ends. The germline V gene encodes CDR1 MNHEY and CDR2 SVGAGI. The CDR3 sequence is 15 residues long. CDR3 region: CASSYGRQPNEKLFF. The DNA of the CDR3 is TGTGCCAGCAGTTACGGTAGACAGCCAAATGAAAAACTGTTTTTT.

J is TRBJ2-7 and V is TRBV3-1 (or the pseudogene TRBV3-2), with a possible D match to TRBD1 (5 bases). CDR1 and CDR2 (germline): LGHDT, YNNKEL (reference sequence). The V end lost 4 bases, the J end lost 1 base, and 11 bases lay between the germline ends. CDR3 length: 14 amino acids. CDR3 coding DNA: TGTGCCAGCAGCCGCCAGGGAACATCCTACGAGCAGTACTTC. This sequence encodes CASSRQGTSYEQYF.

CDR3 protein: CSPREETQYF. The CDR3 DNA follows: TGCAGTCCCAGGGAAGAGACCCAGTACTTC. The gene calls are TRBV20-1 and TRBJ2-5, with D perhaps TRBD1 (5 bases). The CDR3 extends over 10 amino acids. V lost 8 bases, J lost 3 bases, and 7 bases lay in between. Germline CDR1 DFQATT, CDR2 SNEGSKA (reference sequence).

This rearrangement joins TRBV5-4 to TRBJ1-6; D is perhaps TRBD1 (5 bases). Trimming left V 3 bases short and J 10 bases short, with 8 bases between. CDR1 is SGHNT and CDR2 is YYREEE in the germline V gene (reference sequence). The CDR3 covers 12 residues. The CDR3 region is CASSSQGSPLHF. CDR3 coding DNA: TGTGCCAGCAGCTCGCAGGGATCACCCCTCCACTTT.

This clone came up once. The V gene is TRBV14, the J gene TRBJ1-2, with TRBD1 identical over 8 bases. Looked up from germline, CDR1 is SGHDN and CDR2 is FVKESK. Germline trimming cut 5 bases from V and 6 bases from J; bases unmatched to any gene: 5. This CDR3 spans 13 amino acids. DNA of the CDR3: TGTGCCAGCAGCTCGGACAGGGTGGATGGCTACACCTTC. It yields the protein CASSSDRVDGYTF.

This chain links TRBV21-1 with TRBJ1-1. TRBV21-1 is marked as a pseudogene. The CDR3 spans 14 residues. CDR3 sequence reads: CASFSPATDTEAFF. The CDR3 coding sequence is TGTGCCAGCTTTTCTCCTGCCACGGACACTGAAGCTTTCTTT.

The chain is built from TRBV18 and TRBJ2-1; maybe TRBD1 (5 bases). This CDR3 has 15 residues. Trimming shortened V by 1 base and J by 1 base, and 8 bases separated the two germline ends. Germline CDR1 is KGHSH and CDR2 is LQKENI. The CDR3 protein is CASSPRGGSYNEQFF. The CDR3, as DNA: TGTGCCAGCTCACCACGGGGCGGTTCCTACAATGAGCAGTTCTTC.

The chain employs TRBV11-2 and TRBJ2-2; 8 positions match TRBD1. V lost 3 bases and J lost 5; bases outside the gene matches: 2. The CDR3 runs 14 residues. Germline CDR1 reads SGHAT; CDR2 reads FQNNGV. In DNA form, the CDR3 reads TGTGCCAGCAGCTTGGACAGGGAAACCGGGGAGCTGTTTTTT. Translation gives CASSLDRETGELFF.

The rearrangement joins TRBV7-2 to TRBJ1-1; the D is unclear. The CDR3 contains 18 residues. Trimming removed 2 bases at V and 0 bases at J, with 19 bases between. Germline assignment: CDR1 SGHTA and CDR2 FQGNSA. The CDR3 nucleotides read TGTGCCAGCAGCTTACCGGGTCTTGAGGGCACAGTGAACACTGAAGCTTTCTTT. It codes for CASSLPGLEGTVNTEAFF.

The J gene is TRBJ1-5, the V gene TRBV24-1; D is perhaps TRBD1 (5 bases). The CDR3 is made up of 16 amino acids. V lost 6 bases and J 2 bases, leaving 16 bases between the germline ends. The germline CDR1 and CDR2 sequences are KGHDR and SFDVKD. The CDR3 DNA sequence: TGTGCCACCAGTCAAAGGGGACGCGGGGGCAATCAGCCCCAGCATTTT. Translation gives CATSQRGRGGNQPQHF.